The 16 T cell receptor beta chains given below trace back to one sample, sequenced in a study of T cell changes during pregnancy in multiple sclerosis. The data were produced by immunoSEQ multiplex PCR, yet TCRdb's version contains in-frame clones alone and is incomplete. This table has about 100,000 clones, approximately 90% appearing once. The sample in question was peripheral blood, obtained in the second trimester of pregnancy. The receptors come from a female donor in good health, enrolled as a control in a pregnancy study.

The CDR3 is CASSLKGAADGYTF. The CDR3 DNA follows: TGTGCCAGCAGCTTAAAGGGGGCGGCGGATGGCTACACCTTC. This sequence joins TRBV7-9 and TRBJ1-2, with TRBD1 matching over 7 bases. The V gene's germline CDR1 is SEHNR and CDR2 FQNEAQ (reference sequence). The CDR3 spans 14 residues. V lost 2 bases, J lost 6 bases, and 6 bases stayed unmatched.

This sequence joins TRBV9 and TRBJ1-2; 9 positions match TRBD1. V gave up 3 bases and J gave up 7 bases; unmatched junction bases: 16. The V gene's germline CDR1 is SGDLS and CDR2 YYNGEE. The CDR3 covers 17 residues. The CDR3 coding sequence is TGTGCCAGCAGCGCTTTAGACGGGACAGGGAACCCTCTTGGCTACACCTTC. As protein: CASSALDGTGNPLGYTF.

This sequence joins TRBV7-2 and TRBJ2-7, with D hard to call. The CDR3 sequence is 15 residues long. Trimming pared 1 base from V and 4 bases from J, leaving 14 bases between. From germline, CDR1 is SGHTA and CDR2 FQGNSA. The CDR3 protein is CASSLGGWQNYEQYF. CDR3 DNA: TGTGCCAGCAGCTTAGGCGGTTGGCAGAATTACGAGCAGTACTTC.

V usage is TRBV10-3 and J usage is TRBJ2-2; 12 bases map to TRBD1. Germline V gene lookup returns CDR1 ENHRY and CDR2 SYGVKD. The V gene end was trimmed by 6 bases and the J gene end by 6 bases; junction bases not matched to a gene: 5. CDR3 size: 15 residues. The CDR3 DNA is TGTGCCATCAGAGGGGACAGGGGGCAGGCCGGGGAGCTGTTTTTT. Residues: CAIRGDRGQAGELFF.

The rearrangement joins TRBV13 to TRBJ1-2; D possibly corresponds to TRBD1 (6 bases). Germline CDR1 is PRHDT and CDR2 is FYEKMQ (reference sequence). CDR3 length equals 12 residues. V was trimmed by 9 bases and J by 6 bases, leaving 14 bases between them. CDR3 nucleotides: TGTGCCAGTAAACAGGGCCTCGATGGCTACACCTTC. Translated, it gives CASKQGLDGYTF.

The gene calls are TRBV6-5 and TRBJ2-1; the match to TRBD1 covers 7 bases. The CDR3 loop spans 15 amino acids. The V segment lost 6 bases and the J segment 3 bases; nucleotides outside the gene matches: 8. CDR1 MNHEY and CDR2 SVGAGI come from the germline V gene. As DNA, the CDR3 is TGTGCCAGCAGGCCCGACCGGGACAGCTACAATGAGCAGTTCTTC. Its translation is CASRPDRDSYNEQFF.

A few counts support this clone. This chain links TRBV6-6 with TRBJ1-2; maybe TRBD1 (5 bases). Germline assignment: CDR1 MNHNY and CDR2 SVGAGI (reference sequence). The CDR3 has 15 residues. V was trimmed by 5 bases and J by 4 bases, leaving 17 bases between them. The CDR3 DNA reads TGTGCCAGCAGTGGATCCGTGGAGGGGAGCTATGGCTACACCTTC. It translates to CASSGSVEGSYGYTF.

This sequence joins TRBV18 and TRBJ1-1, with a tentative D call TRBD1 (6 bases). Germline CDR1 and CDR2: KGHSH and LQKENI. Trimming left V 4 bases short and J 4 bases short, with 16 bases between. The CDR3 runs 15 residues. The DNA for the CDR3 is TGTGCCAGCTCACACTCGGACAGTAGAGGCACTGAAGCTTTCTTT. It yields the protein CASSHSDSRGTEAFF.

The chain uses TRBV6-5 and TRBJ1-5; D ambiguous. The length of the CDR3 is 12 residues. Germline lookup yields CDR1 MNHEY and CDR2 SVGAGI. Trimming removed 6 bases from V and 3 bases from J, with 6 bases in between. CDR3 sequence (DNA): TGTGCCAGCAGCGAGCCCAATCAGCCCCAGCATTTT. Residues: CASSEPNQPQHF.

J is TRBJ1-2 and V is TRBV5-6, with TRBD1 as a possible D gene (6 bases). From germline, CDR1 is SGHDT and CDR2 YYEEEE. The CDR3 is 13 amino acids. The V and J ends lost 3 bases and 8 bases respectively, with 14 bases between them. The CDR3 is CASSSQGVWGYTF. Written as DNA, the CDR3 is TGTGCCAGCAGCTCACAGGGAGTATGGGGCTACACCTTC.

CDR3: CASSEEGARTDTQYF. The CDR3 nucleotides read TGTGCCAGCAGTGAGGAGGGGGCCCGCACAGATACGCAGTATTTT. V usage is TRBV2 and J usage is TRBJ2-3; D perhaps matches TRBD1 (7 bases). This CDR3 is 15 amino acids long. CDR1 is SNHLY, CDR2 FYNNEI, per germline. Trimming took off 3 bases at V and 1 base at J, with 11 bases between the two ends.

V gene TRBV4-1 combines with J gene TRBJ2-1; possible D gene TRBD1, 6 bases. This CDR3 spans 17 amino acids. The V gene's germline CDR1 is MGHRA and CDR2 YSYEKL. Trimming stripped 3 bases from V and 6 bases from J, with 21 bases between. The CDR3 DNA reads TGCGCCAGCAGCCAGGCCCAACAGGGCTCCAATTTCAATGAGCAGTTCTTC. This gives the protein CASSQAQQGSNFNEQFF.

V and J are TRBV7-2 and TRBJ1-5; D not certain. This CDR3 has 15 amino acids. Germline V gives CDR1 SGHTA, CDR2 FQGNSA. V was cut by 1 base and J by 8 bases, with 15 bases left in between. The CDR3 DNA reads TGTGCCAGCAGCTTAGGAGGGCAACTCGGGGAGCCCCAGCATTTT. Translation gives CASSLGGQLGEPQHF.

The chain combines TRBV5-1 with TRBJ2-2; unclear D gene. Trimming removed 3 bases from V and 0 bases from J, with 6 bases in between. The CDR3 has 14 residues. Germline CDR1 is SGHRS and CDR2 is YFSETQ. The CDR3 nucleotides are TGCGCCAGCAGCTCGCGCCCGAACACCGGGGAGCTGTTTTTT. Translated: CASSSRPNTGELFF.

The chain employs TRBV19 and TRBJ1-2, with 10 bases identical to TRBD1. Trimming at V came to 4 bases and at J to 8 bases, leaving 4 bases not matched to a gene. Germline V gene lookup returns CDR1 LNHDA and CDR2 SQIVND (reference sequence). There are 13 residues in the CDR3. The CDR3 reads CASSTGQGQGYTF. CDR3 coding DNA: TGTGCCAGTAGTACGGGACAGGGGCAAGGCTACACCTTC.

The chain carries TRBV5-8 and TRBJ2-5; 7 nucleotides agree with TRBD2. Germline V lookup: CDR1 SGHTS, CDR2 YDEGEE. The CDR3 has 13 residues. Germline trimming cut 5 bases from V and 5 bases from J; bases unmatched to any gene: 6. Here the CDR3 reads CASRWGGEETQYF. CDR3 coding DNA: TGTGCCAGCAGGTGGGGGGGAGAGGAGACCCAGTACTTC.